This TCR beta chain was sequenced for a study of T cells in Graves' hyperthyroidism and ophthalmopathy. Overall study findings and caveats: The model predicted ophthalmopathy a median roughly 6.5 months before onset.

It was RNA transcripts that yielded the amplified TCR beta CDR3 regions. Initially, a first-round RT-PCR of the TCR CDR3 employed the HTBI primer set. TCRdb processed the multiplex PCR reads anew with MiXCR; each CDR3 protein has one entry. Of about 96,000 distinct CDR3 sequences listed, around 50% were seen once; the top ten hold roughly 26%. V was clipped by 2 bases and J by 2 bases, with 14 bases between them. The CDR3 contains 15 residues. In germline, CDR1 is SGHRS, CDR2 YFSETQ. As concerns this clonotype: Antigen: not known.

The chain is built from TRBV5-1 and TRBJ2-7; tentative D call: TRBD1 (5 bases). Sequencing was carried out using blood. The receptor's source is a woman in her forties with Graves' hyperthyroidism. CDR3 protein: CASSLTGESTYEQYF. CDR3 DNA: TGCGCCAGCAGCTTAACAGGCGAATCGACCTACGAGCAGTACTTC.